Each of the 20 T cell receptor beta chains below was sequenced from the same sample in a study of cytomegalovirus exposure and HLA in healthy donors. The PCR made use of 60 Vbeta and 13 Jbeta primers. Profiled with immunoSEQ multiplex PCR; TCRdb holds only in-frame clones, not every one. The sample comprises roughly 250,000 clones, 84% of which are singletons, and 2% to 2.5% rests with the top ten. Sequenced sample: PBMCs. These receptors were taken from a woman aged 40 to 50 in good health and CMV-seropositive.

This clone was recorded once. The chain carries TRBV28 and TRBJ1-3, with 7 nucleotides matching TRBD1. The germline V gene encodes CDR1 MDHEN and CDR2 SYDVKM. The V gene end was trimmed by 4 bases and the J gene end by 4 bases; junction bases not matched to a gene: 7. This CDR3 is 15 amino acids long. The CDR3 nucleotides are TGTGCCAGCAGTTCCATACAGGGGTTCGGAAACACCATATATTTT. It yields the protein CASSSIQGFGNTIYF.

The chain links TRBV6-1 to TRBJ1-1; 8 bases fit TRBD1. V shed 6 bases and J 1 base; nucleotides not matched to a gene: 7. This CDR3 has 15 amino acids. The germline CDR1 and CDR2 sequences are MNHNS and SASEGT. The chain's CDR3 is CASRSAGTGNTEAFF. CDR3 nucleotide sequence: TGTGCCAGCAGATCAGCCGGGACAGGGAACACTGAAGCTTTCTTT.

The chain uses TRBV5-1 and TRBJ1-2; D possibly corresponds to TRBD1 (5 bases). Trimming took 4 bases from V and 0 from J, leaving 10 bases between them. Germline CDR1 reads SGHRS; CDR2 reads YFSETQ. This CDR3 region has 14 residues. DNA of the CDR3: TGCGCCAGCAGCGAACAGGTAGCTAACTATGGCTACACCTTC. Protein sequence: CASSEQVANYGYTF. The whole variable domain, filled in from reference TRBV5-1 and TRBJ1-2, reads KAGVTQTPRYLIKTRGQQVTLSCSPISGHRSVSWYQQTPGQGLQFLFEYFSETQRNKGNFPGRFSGRQFSNSRSEMNVSTLELGDSALYLCASSEQVANYGYTFGSGTRLTVV.

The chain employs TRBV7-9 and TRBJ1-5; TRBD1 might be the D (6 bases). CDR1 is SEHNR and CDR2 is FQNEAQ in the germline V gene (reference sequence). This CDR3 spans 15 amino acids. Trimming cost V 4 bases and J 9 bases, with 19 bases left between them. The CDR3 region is CASSSGGGAWGPQHF. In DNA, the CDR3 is TGTGCCAGCAGCTCCGGTGGGGGGGCCTGGGGGCCCCAGCATTTT. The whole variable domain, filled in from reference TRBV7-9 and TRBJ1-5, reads DTGVSQNPRHKITKRGQNVTFRCDPISEHNRLYWYRQTLGQGPEFLTYFQNEAQLEKSRLLSDRFSAERPKGSFSTLEIQRTEQGDSAMYLCASSSGGGAWGPQHFGDGTRLSIL.

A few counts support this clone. CDR3 sequence reads: CASSINAGTSGRRGNEQFF. CDR3 DNA: TGTGCCAGCAGCATAAACGCCGGGACTAGCGGGAGGAGGGGGAATGAGCAGTTCTTC. The chain is built from TRBV7-9 and TRBJ2-1, with 15 bases that match TRBD2. The V segment lost 5 bases and the J segment 7 bases; nucleotides outside the gene matches: 15. This CDR3 region has 19 residues. The V gene's germline CDR1 is SEHNR and CDR2 FQNEAQ (reference sequence).

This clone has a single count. The CDR3 DNA sequence: TGTGCCATCAGGGGGGGACAGGGGACTCAATACCAAGAGACCCAGTACTTC. Translating gives CAIRGGQGTQYQETQYF. This chain uses TRBV10-3 with TRBJ2-5; the match to TRBD1 covers 10 bases. CDR3 size: 17 residues. In germline, CDR1 is ENHRY, CDR2 SYGVKD. V gave up 6 bases and J gave up 0 bases; unmatched junction bases: 10.

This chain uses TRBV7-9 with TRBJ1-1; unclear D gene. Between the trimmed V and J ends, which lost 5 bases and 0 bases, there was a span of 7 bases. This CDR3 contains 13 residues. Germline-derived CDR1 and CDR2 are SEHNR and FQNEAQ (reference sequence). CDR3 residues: CASSLDMNTEAFF. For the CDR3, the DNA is TGTGCCAGCAGCCTCGACATGAACACTGAAGCTTTCTTT.

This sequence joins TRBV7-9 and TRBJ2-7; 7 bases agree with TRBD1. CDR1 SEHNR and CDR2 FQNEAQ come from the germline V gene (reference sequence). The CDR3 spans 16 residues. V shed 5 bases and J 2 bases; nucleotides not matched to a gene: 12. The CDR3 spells CASSLDRDPSAYEQYF. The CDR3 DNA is TGTGCCAGCAGCCTAGACAGGGACCCTTCGGCCTACGAGCAGTACTTC.

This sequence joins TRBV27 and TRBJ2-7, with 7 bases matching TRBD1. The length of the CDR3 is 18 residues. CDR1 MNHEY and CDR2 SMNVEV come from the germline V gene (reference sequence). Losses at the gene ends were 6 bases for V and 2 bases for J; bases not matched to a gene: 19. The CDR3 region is CASRDSLRDRQIPYEQYF. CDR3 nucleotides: TGTGCCAGCAGGGACAGCCTCCGGGACAGACAAATCCCCTACGAGCAGTACTTC.

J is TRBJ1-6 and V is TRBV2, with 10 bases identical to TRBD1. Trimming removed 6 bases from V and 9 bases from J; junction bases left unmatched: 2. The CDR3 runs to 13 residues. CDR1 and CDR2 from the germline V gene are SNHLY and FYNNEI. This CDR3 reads CASRGQGISPLHF. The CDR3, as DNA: TGTGCCAGCAGGGGACAGGGGATTTCACCCCTCCACTTT.

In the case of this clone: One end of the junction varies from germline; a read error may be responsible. CDR3 amino acids: CASNYGDRGYEQYF. Written as DNA, the CDR3 is TGTGCCAGCAATTACGGGGACAGGGGCTACGAGCAGTACTTC. The genes are TRBV6-5 and TRBJ2-7; 10 nucleotides agree with TRBD1. The CDR3 runs 14 residues. The germline V gene encodes CDR1 MNHEY and CDR2 SVGAGI.

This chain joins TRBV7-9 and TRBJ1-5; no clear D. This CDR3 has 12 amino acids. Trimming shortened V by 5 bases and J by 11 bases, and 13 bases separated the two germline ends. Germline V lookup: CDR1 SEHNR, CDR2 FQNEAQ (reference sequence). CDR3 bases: TGTGCCAGCAGCCCCTTGGGAGGGACCCAGCATTTT. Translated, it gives CASSPLGGTQHF.

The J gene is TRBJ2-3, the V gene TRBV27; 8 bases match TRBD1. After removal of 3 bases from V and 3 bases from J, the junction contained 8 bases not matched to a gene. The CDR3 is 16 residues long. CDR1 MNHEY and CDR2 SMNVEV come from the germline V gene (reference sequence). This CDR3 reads CASSLGTGGSTDTQYF. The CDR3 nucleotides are TGTGCCAGCAGTTTGGGTACAGGGGGTTCGACAGATACGCAGTATTTT.

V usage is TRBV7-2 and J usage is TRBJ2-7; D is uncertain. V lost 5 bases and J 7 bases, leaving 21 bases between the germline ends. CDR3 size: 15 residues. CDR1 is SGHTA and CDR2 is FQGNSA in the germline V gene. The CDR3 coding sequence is TGTGCCAGCAGCCGGAGTATTCCCCCGCCGTGGGAGCAGTACTTC. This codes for CASSRSIPPPWEQYF.

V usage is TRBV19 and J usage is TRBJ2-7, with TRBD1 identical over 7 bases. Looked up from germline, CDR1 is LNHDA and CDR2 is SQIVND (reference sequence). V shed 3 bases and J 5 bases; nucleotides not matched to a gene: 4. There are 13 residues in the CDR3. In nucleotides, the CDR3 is TGTGCCAGTAGTATGGGAGACAGGGACGAGCAGTACTTC. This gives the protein CASSMGDRDEQYF. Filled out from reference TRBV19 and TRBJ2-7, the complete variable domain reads DGGITQSPKYLFRKEGQNVTLSCEQNLNHDAMYWYRQDPGQGLRLIYYSQIVNDFQKGDIAEGYSVSREKKESFPLTVTSAQKNPTAFYLCASSMGDRDEQYFGPGTRLTVT.

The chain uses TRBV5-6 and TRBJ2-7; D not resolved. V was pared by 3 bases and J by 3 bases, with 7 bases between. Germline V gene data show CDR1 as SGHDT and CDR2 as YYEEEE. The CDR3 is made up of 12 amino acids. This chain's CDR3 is CASSSSFYEQYF. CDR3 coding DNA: TGTGCCAGCAGCTCTTCCTTCTACGAGCAGTACTTC.

CDR3: CASSIVQGGYGYTF. CDR3 bases: TGTGCCAGTAGTATTGTACAGGGCGGCTATGGCTACACCTTC. The rearrangement joins TRBV19 to TRBJ1-2, with D possibly being TRBD1 (6 bases). CDR1 is LNHDA and CDR2 is SQIVND in the germline V gene (reference sequence). V dropped 3 bases and J dropped 4 bases, with 12 bases sitting between them. The CDR3 runs 14 residues.

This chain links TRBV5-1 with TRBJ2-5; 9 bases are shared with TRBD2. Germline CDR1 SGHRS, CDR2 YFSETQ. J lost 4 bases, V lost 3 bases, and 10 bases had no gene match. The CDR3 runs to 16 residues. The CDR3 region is CASSSGGGAGGETQYF. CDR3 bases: TGCGCCAGCAGCTCTGGAGGGGGAGCGGGGGGAGAGACCCAGTACTTC.

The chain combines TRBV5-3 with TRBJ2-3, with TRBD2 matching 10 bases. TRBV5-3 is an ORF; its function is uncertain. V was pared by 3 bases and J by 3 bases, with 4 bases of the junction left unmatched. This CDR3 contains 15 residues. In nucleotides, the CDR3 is TGTGCCAGAAGCTGGGCTAGCGGGAGAACAGATACGCAGTATTTT. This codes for CARSWASGRTDTQYF.

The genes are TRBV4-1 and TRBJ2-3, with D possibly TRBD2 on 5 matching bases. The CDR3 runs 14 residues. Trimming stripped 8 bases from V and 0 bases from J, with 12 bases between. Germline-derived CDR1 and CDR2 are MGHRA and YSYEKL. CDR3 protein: CASRPDSSTDTQYF. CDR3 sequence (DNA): TGCGCCAGCCGACCGGACTCAAGCACAGATACGCAGTATTTT.